This T cell receptor (beta chain) was obtained from a study of blood T cell repertoires in COVID-19. Per the original data handling: Amplification of reference gene primers provided the estimated nucleated cell counts. Only in-frame clones appear in the TCRdb table, and some are missing; sequencing was by immunoSEQ multiplex PCR. V, J and clone size are those of that table, while D and trimming were read from the DNA. The sample has around 260,000 clones; 89% are singletons. The CDR3 loop spans 14 amino acids. Germline V gene data show CDR1 as SGHNT and CDR2 as YYREEE (reference sequence). The germline V and J ends were trimmed by 4 bases and 9 bases, with 17 bases remaining between them. This clone was recorded a few times.

The sequence was obtained from a woman between 35 and 50 years old who had recovered from COVID-19. The rearrangement uses TRBV5-4 and TRBJ2-1; D ambiguous. Sequencing was performed on peripheral blood. CDR3 in DNA: TGTGCCAGCAGCCACACCCTAGAACCCGGTGAGCAGTTCTTC. Translating it yields CASSHTLEPGEQFF. Looking up the rest from reference TRBV5-4 and TRBJ2-1 gives the full variable domain: ETGVTQSPTHLIKTRGQQVTLRCSSQSGHNTVSWYQQALGQGPQFIFQYYREEENGRGNFPPRFSGLQFPNYSSELNVNALELDDSALYLCASSHTLEPGEQFFGPGTRLTVL.